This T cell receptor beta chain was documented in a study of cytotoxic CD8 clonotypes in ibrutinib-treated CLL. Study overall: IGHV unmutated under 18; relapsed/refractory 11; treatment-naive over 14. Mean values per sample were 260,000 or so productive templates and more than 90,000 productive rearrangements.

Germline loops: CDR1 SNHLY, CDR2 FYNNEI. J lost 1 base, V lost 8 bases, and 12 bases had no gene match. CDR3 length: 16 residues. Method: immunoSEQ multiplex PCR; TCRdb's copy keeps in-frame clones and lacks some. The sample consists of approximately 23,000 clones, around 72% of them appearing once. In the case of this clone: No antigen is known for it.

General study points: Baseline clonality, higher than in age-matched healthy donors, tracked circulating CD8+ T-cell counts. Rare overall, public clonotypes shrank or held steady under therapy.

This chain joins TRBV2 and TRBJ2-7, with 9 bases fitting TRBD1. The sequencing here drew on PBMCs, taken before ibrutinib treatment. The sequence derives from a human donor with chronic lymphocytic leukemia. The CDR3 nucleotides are TGTGCCAGCGGGCAGGCGGGACAGGGTAATTCCTACGAGCAGTACTTC. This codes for CASGQAGQGNSYEQYF.